The next 24 T cell receptor beta chains were all read from a single sample in a study of T cell repertoires in cytomegalovirus infection. TCRdb redid the calling of the reads with MiXCR, one entry per CDR3 protein. The table lists more than 150,000 distinct CDR3 sequences, about 21% of them singletons. The specimen sequenced was PBMCs. The receptors shown here come from a human donor in good health (CMV status not recorded). Some clones in this sample may be carry-over from other donors' samples.

This chain links TRBV19 with TRBJ2-3; D may be TRBD2 (5 bases). V shed 5 bases and J shed 4 bases, with 13 bases lying between them. Germline assignment: CDR1 LNHDA and CDR2 SQIVND (reference sequence). CDR3 length: 14 amino acids. CDR3 sequence (DNA): TGTGCCAGTAGTTTGCAGGATAGCGCAGATACGCAGTATTTT. This sequence encodes CASSLQDSADTQYF.

The chain uses TRBV10-3 and TRBJ2-7, with D tentatively TRBD1 (5 bases). Trimming pared 4 bases from V and 5 bases from J, leaving 12 bases between. The CDR3 sequence is 13 residues long. Germline V gives CDR1 ENHRY, CDR2 SYGVKD. CDR3 nucleotides: TGTGCCATCAGTGGACAGACCCTCGACGAGCAGTACTTC. It translates to CAISGQTLDEQYF.

The chain couples TRBV5-6 to TRBJ1-6; the D is unclear. The CDR3 spans 17 residues. Germline loops: CDR1 SGHDT, CDR2 YYEEEE. V dropped 4 bases and J dropped 2 bases, with 16 bases sitting between them. CDR3 sequence reads: CASSPGQAGTYNSPLHF. CDR3 nucleotides: TGTGCCAGCAGCCCCGGTCAAGCGGGCACCTATAATTCACCCCTCCACTTT.

The genes are TRBV30 and TRBJ1-1; D gene unclear. This CDR3 contains 13 residues. Between the trimmed V and J ends, which lost 3 bases and 2 bases, there was a span of 10 bases. The germline V gene encodes CDR1 GTSNPN and CDR2 SVGIG (reference sequence). In DNA form, the CDR3 reads TGTGCCTGGAGAGACCCACCAAACACTGAAGCTTTCTTT. Encoded protein: CAWRDPPNTEAFF.

The chain is built from TRBV19 and TRBJ1-6; 9 positions agree with TRBD1. The junction had 5 bases not matched to a gene; V was cut back by 5 bases and J by 9 bases. CDR3 length equals 14 residues. Germline values: CDR1 LNHDA, CDR2 SQIVND (reference sequence). The CDR3 DNA reads TGTGCCAGTAGTGACAGGGGGTGGGGTTCACCCCTCCACTTT. The encoded protein is CASSDRGWGSPLHF.

The chain has TRBV19 and TRBJ2-2; D is possibly TRBD1 (9 bases). CDR3 size: 20 residues. The V and J ends lost 5 bases and 3 bases respectively, with 28 bases between them. Germline lookup yields CDR1 LNHDA and CDR2 SQIVND (reference sequence). The CDR3 spells CASSLRGGKPGQGYTGELFF. Written as DNA, the CDR3 is TGTGCCAGTAGTCTACGGGGGGGGAAACCGGGACAGGGATACACCGGGGAGCTGTTTTTT. Combining the CDR3 with reference TRBV19 and TRBJ2-2 gives the whole variable domain DGGITQSPKYLFRKEGQNVTLSCEQNLNHDAMYWYRQDPGQGLRLIYYSQIVNDFQKGDIAEGYSVSREKKESFPLTVTSAQKNPTAFYLCASSLRGGKPGQGYTGELFFGEGSRLTVL.

The genes are TRBV5-4 and TRBJ2-5; 9 nucleotides line up with TRBD2. Germline lookup yields CDR1 SGHNT and CDR2 YYREEE (reference sequence). V gave up 7 bases and J gave up 3 bases; unmatched junction bases: 13. This CDR3 is built from 16 residues. The CDR3, as DNA: TGTGCCAGCTCCCAACTGGCGGGAGGGAGAGAAGAGACCCAGTACTTC. It codes for CASSQLAGGREETQYF.

This clonotype was seen more than once but under ten times. The chain couples TRBV4-1 to TRBJ2-1; no firm D call. The V gene's germline CDR1 is MGHRA and CDR2 YSYEKL. Trimming cost V 3 bases and J 10 bases, with 10 bases left between them. The CDR3 covers 12 residues. In DNA, the CDR3 is TGCGCCAGCAGCCACGGCCTCACCGAGCAGTTCTTC. This codes for CASSHGLTEQFF.

The chain carries TRBV4-1 and TRBJ2-7; D is undetermined. V lost 0 bases and J 6 bases, leaving 9 bases between the germline ends. This CDR3 comprises 13 residues. Germline V gene sequence: CDR1 MGHRA, CDR2 YSYEKL. The CDR3 region has the DNA TGCGCCAGCAGCCAAGAGGTCCTCTCCGAGCAGTACTTC. It is translated as CASSQEVLSEQYF.

The chain employs TRBV19 and TRBJ2-5; tentatively, D is TRBD1 or TRBD2 (6 bases each). Germline-derived CDR1 and CDR2 are LNHDA and SQIVND (reference sequence). V was pared by 5 bases and J by 5 bases, with 12 bases between. The CDR3 runs to 13 residues. The DNA of the CDR3 is TGTGCCAGTAGTTTACAGGGAGGTGAGACCCAGTACTTC. Translating it yields CASSLQGGETQYF. The variable domain in full, with the rest retrieved from reference TRBV19 and TRBJ2-5, is DGGITQSPKYLFRKEGQNVTLSCEQNLNHDAMYWYRQDPGQGLRLIYYSQIVNDFQKGDIAEGYSVSREKKESFPLTVTSAQKNPTAFYLCASSLQGGETQYFGPGTRLLVL.

This clonotype has a handful of counts. The rearrangement joins TRBV7-2 to TRBJ2-1; 8 nucleotides agree with TRBD2. CDR3 length: 16 residues. The V and J ends lost 5 bases and 8 bases, in that order; junction bases with no gene match: 14. The germline gives CDR1 SGHTA, CDR2 FQGNSA. The CDR3 DNA is TGTGCCAGCAGCCCGCTCGTAGCGGGGTTGGGTTATGAGCAGTTCTTC. Translation: CASSPLVAGLGYEQFF. Supplemented by reference TRBV7-2 and TRBJ2-1, the full variable domain reads GAGVSQSPSNKVTEKGKDVELRCDPISGHTALYWYRQSLGQGLEFLIYFQGNSAPDKSGLPSDRFSAERTGGSVSTLTIQRTQQEDSAVYLCASSPLVAGLGYEQFFGPGTRLTVL.

V gene TRBV6-5 combines with J gene TRBJ1-1; D might be TRBD1 (5 bases). Per germline, CDR1 MNHEY and CDR2 SVGAGI. This CDR3 contains 12 residues. Trimming removed 2 bases from V and 5 bases from J, with 6 bases in between. CDR3 in amino acids: CASSYGGTEAFF. Written as DNA, the CDR3 is TGTGCCAGCAGTTACGGGGGGACTGAAGCTTTCTTT.

This clonotype was counted ten times or more. One end of the junction fails to match germline, which may point to a read error. The chain recombines TRBV7-2 with TRBJ2-5; tentative D call: TRBD2 (6 bases). Germline CDR1 SGHTA, CDR2 FQGNSA. This CDR3 has 13 amino acids. The CDR3 sequence: CASSTPPGLSYDF. The CDR3 DNA follows: TGTGCCAGCAGCACACCCCCGGGACTGTCGTATGACTTC.

This clonotype was found a few times. This rearrangement joins TRBV20-1 to TRBJ2-5; D unresolved. Deletions cut 0 bases from V and 2 bases from J, with 13 bases between. CDR3 length: 15 residues. Germline CDR1 DFQATT, CDR2 SNEGSKA (reference sequence). The CDR3 DNA reads TGCAGTGCTAGAGATCCCCAGAGCGTACAAGAGACCCAGTACTTC. Encoded protein: CSARDPQSVQETQYF.

The V and J genes are TRBV20-1 and TRBJ2-3, with 7 bases lining up with TRBD2. The V segment lost 3 bases and the J segment 4 bases; nucleotides outside the gene matches: 7. Germline CDR1 DFQATT, CDR2 SNEGSKA (reference sequence). The CDR3 covers 14 residues. The CDR3 coding sequence is TGCAGTGCTAGTGCGCTAGCGGTTGCAGATACGCAGTATTTT. It translates to CSASALAVADTQYF.

The rearrangement uses TRBV2 and TRBJ2-7; tentative D call: TRBD2 (6 bases). This CDR3 contains 14 residues. V lost 8 bases to trimming and J lost 0 bases, with 14 bases between them. The germline gives CDR1 SNHLY, CDR2 FYNNEI. CDR3 DNA: TGTGCCAGCGGCGGGACGGGCCGCTCCTACGAGCAGTACTTC. This gives the protein CASGGTGRSYEQYF.

This clonotype occurred a few times. The rearrangement uses TRBV28 and TRBJ1-4; 7 positions agree with TRBD1. The CDR3 contains 16 residues. V was clipped by 2 bases and J by 5 bases; unmatched bases: 8. Germline V gene data show CDR1 as MDHEN and CDR2 as SYDVKM. In DNA, the CDR3 is TGTGCCAGCAGTTTACCCCAGGGGGGGGGGAATGAAAAACTGTTTTTT. Its translation: CASSLPQGGGNEKLFF.

This clonotype was detected ten times or more. This chain joins TRBV11-3 and TRBJ2-3; 13 bases align to TRBD2. Germline-derived CDR1 and CDR2 are SGHNT and YENEEA. After removal of 4 bases from V and 4 bases from J, the junction contained 8 bases not matched to a gene. The CDR3 consists of 17 residues. The CDR3 is CASSSVTSGGSSDTQYF. The DNA of the CDR3 is TGTGCCAGCAGCTCTGTGACTAGCGGGGGGTCGTCAGATACGCAGTATTTT.

About this clonotype itself: A much more abundant neighbour one base away suggests this may be a read error. V gene TRBV7-9 combines with J gene TRBJ2-5, with TRBD2 matching 15 bases. TRBJ2-1 matches the DNA end more closely, so the J call is doubtful. CDR3 length: 16 residues. The germline V gene has CDR1 SEHNR and CDR2 FQNEAQ (reference sequence). CDR3 bases: TGTGCCAGCAGCTTAGTAGGACTAGCGGGAGGGGAGACCCAGTTCTTC. Translating it yields CASSLVGLAGGETQFF.

This clonotype was detected ten times or more. V and J are TRBV7-8 and TRBJ1-1; 8 nucleotides match TRBD1. Germline values: CDR1 SGHVS, CDR2 FQNEAQ. The trim removed 5 bases at V and 3 bases at J, leaving 14 bases unmatched. The CDR3 consists of 17 residues. The CDR3 loop is CASSPGRGRQGHTEAFF. CDR3 nucleotides: TGTGCCAGCAGCCCGGGTCGAGGCCGACAGGGGCACACTGAAGCTTTCTTT.

This clonotype was found many times. The J gene is TRBJ1-2, the V gene TRBV7-2; D not certain. The CDR3 length is 14 residues. Trimming took off 4 bases at V and 8 bases at J, with 17 bases between the two ends. Germline CDR1 and CDR2: SGHTA and FQGNSA. CDR3 in amino acids: CASSSYEGGRGYTF. The CDR3 DNA reads TGTGCCAGCAGCTCCTATGAGGGTGGAAGGGGCTACACCTTC.

The rearrangement links TRBV28 to TRBJ1-5; D might be TRBD1 (6 bases). The CDR3 has 16 residues. The V end was cut by 2 bases, the J end by 3 bases, with 14 bases between. Germline-derived CDR1 and CDR2 are MDHEN and SYDVKM. The CDR3 loop reads CASSLNLRGANQPQHF. The CDR3 nucleotides read TGTGCCAGCAGTTTAAACCTTCGGGGGGCCAATCAGCCCCAGCATTTT. Full variable domain (outside the CDR3, taken from reference TRBV28 and TRBJ1-5): DVKVTQSSRYLVKRTGEKVFLECVQDMDHENMFWYRQDPGLGLRLIYFSYDVKMKEKGDIPEGYSVSREKKERFSLILESASTNQTSMYLCASSLNLRGANQPQHFGDGTRLSIL.

The V and J genes are TRBV19 and TRBJ1-2, with 9 bases fitting TRBD1. The CDR3 runs 14 residues. In germline, CDR1 is LNHDA, CDR2 SQIVND (reference sequence). Germline trimming cut 6 bases from V and 7 bases from J; bases unmatched to any gene: 9. CDR3: CASRGGTGSLGYTF. In nucleotides, the CDR3 is TGTGCCAGTAGAGGTGGGACAGGGAGTCTTGGCTACACCTTC.

This chain joins TRBV28 and TRBJ2-5, with a possible D match to TRBD1 (6 bases). Trimming pared 2 bases from V and 0 bases from J, leaving 10 bases between. Germline V lookup: CDR1 MDHEN, CDR2 SYDVKM. This CDR3 has 15 amino acids. CDR3 loop: CASSLPTGYQETQYF. The DNA for the CDR3 is TGTGCCAGCAGTTTACCAACAGGGTACCAAGAGACCCAGTACTTC.